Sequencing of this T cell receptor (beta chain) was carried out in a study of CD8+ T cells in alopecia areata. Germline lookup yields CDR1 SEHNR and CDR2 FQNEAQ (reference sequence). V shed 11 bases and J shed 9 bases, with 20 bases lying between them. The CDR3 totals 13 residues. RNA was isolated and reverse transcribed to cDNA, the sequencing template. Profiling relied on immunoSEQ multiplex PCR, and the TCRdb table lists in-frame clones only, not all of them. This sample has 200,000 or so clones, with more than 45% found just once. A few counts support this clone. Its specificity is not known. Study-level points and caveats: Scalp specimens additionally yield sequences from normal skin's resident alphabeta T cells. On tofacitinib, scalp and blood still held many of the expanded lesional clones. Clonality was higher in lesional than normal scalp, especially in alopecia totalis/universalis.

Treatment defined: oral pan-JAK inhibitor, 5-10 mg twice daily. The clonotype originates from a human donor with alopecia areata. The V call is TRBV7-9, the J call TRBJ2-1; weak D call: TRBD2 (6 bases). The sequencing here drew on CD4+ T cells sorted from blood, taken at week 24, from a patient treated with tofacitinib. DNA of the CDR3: TGTGCCCACGGATCGCTAGAGGAGGGTGAGCAGTTCTTC. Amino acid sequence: CAHGSLEEGEQFF.